This TCR beta chain came from a study of OX40 agonist ivuxolimab in advanced cancers. Study-wide results and limits: Among patients with partial responses at 0.1-3.0 mg/kg, clonal expansion was among the lowest.

Excluded were patients having autoimmune disease history or systemic immunosuppression. V lost 4 bases, J lost 8 bases, and 10 bases stayed unmatched. CDR1 and CDR2 (germline): LNHDA, SQIVND (reference sequence). This CDR3 region has 14 residues. Assay: immunoSEQ multiplex PCR; the TCRdb copy retains only in-frame clones and omits some. Here the sample spans about 32,000 clones, more than 80% being singletons. Note on this clone: No antigen is known for it.

The chain uses TRBV19 and TRBJ1-1; 7 bases fit TRBD1. The sample here was CD4+ or CD8+ T cells sorted from blood, taken in a trial of the OX40 agonist ivuxolimab. The sequence was collected from an adult with an advanced solid tumor such as melanoma, head and neck, liver or kidney cancer. CDR3: CASSRDGQAEEAFF. The CDR3 region has the DNA TGTGCCAGTAGTAGGGACGGACAGGCGGAGGAAGCTTTCTTT.